Sequencing of this T cell receptor beta chain was carried out in a study of OX40 agonist ivuxolimab in advanced cancers. Study-level background: Past anti-PD-1, anti-PD-L1 or anti-CTLA-4 therapy was accepted, and 30% to 45% had received some. Three dose-escalation patients had partial responses: one with hepatocellular carcinoma and two with cutaneous melanoma. Study conclusions and caveats: Dosing at 0.1 to 3.0 mg/kg was accompanied by clonal expansion of CD4+ and CD8+ blood T cells by week 6.

For this clone: What it recognizes is unknown.

Sequenced by immunoSEQ multiplex PCR; TCRdb stores in-frame clones only, minus some. Here the sample spans roughly 74,000 clones, around 87% being singletons. A history of autoimmune disease or systemic immunosuppression excluded patients. The input for sequencing was CD4+ or CD8+ T cells sorted from blood, taken in a trial of the OX40 agonist ivuxolimab. The clonotype comes from an adult with an advanced solid tumor such as melanoma, head and neck, liver or kidney cancer.

CDR3 loop: CASSQGERYNEQFF. CDR3 nucleotides: TGCGCCAGCAGCCAAGGGGAGAGATACAATGAGCAGTTCTTC. The chain recombines TRBV4-1 with TRBJ2-1, with D perhaps matching TRBD2 (5 bases). The CDR3 runs to 14 residues. The V end was cut by 1 base, the J end by 4 bases, with 8 bases between. Per germline, CDR1 MGHRA and CDR2 YSYEKL.